This T cell receptor beta chain is drawn from a study of T cell repertoires in cytomegalovirus infection. About the study: Recently identified HLA-C-restricted CMV epitopes and well-studied HLA-B-restricted CMV epitopes were used by the study. Public TCR beta signatures indicated both CMV infection and matching HLA type.

TCRdb used MiXCR to reprocess the reads, holding one entry per CDR3 protein. Of 370,000 or so distinct CDR3 sequences listed, just under 35% are singletons. A remark on this clonotype: What it recognizes is unknown.

Whole-study results and caveats: What dominated the ex vivo response were HLA-C-restricted CMV-specific TCR beta clonotypes.

This CDR3 has 14 residues. Germline V CDR1 and CDR2: DFQATT, SNEGSKA (reference sequence). Deletions cut 5 bases from V and 4 bases from J, with 15 bases between. V and J are TRBV20-1 and TRBJ2-1; tentative D call: TRBD1 (5 bases). The receptor's source is a human donor in good health (CMV status not recorded). Some clones in this sample may be carry-over from other donors' samples. The specimen was cultured PBMCs, collected from culture after CMV antigen stimulation. The CDR3 DNA reads TGCAGTGCTCGCAGGGAAGTAGATTACAATGAGCAGTTCTTC. Encoded protein: CSARREVDYNEQFF.